This TCR beta chain was observed in a study of T cells in localized non-small cell lung cancer. The germline CDR1 and CDR2 sequences are MNHEY and SMNVEV (reference sequence). The CDR3 loop spans 18 amino acids. V dropped 0 bases and J dropped 5; count of bases not matched to a gene: 12. Study-level results: Sequencing, confined to only one tumor region, leaves heterogeneity possible.

As concerns this clone: Antigen unknown.

Generated by immunoSEQ multiplex PCR, the TCRdb table keeps only in-frame clones and is missing some. The table lists over 45,000 clones, 70% to 90% of them singletons. This TCR was recovered from a female donor with stage II lung adenocarcinoma. The sample here was PBMCs, taken before any cancer treatment. The V call is TRBV27, the J call TRBJ2-2; 7 bases match TRBD1. CDR3 in DNA: TGTGCCAGCAGTTTATCGAGCTATAGGCAGGGGGATACCGGGGAGCTGTTTTTT. Its protein product is CASSLSSYRQGDTGELFF.